These 8 T cell receptor beta chains originate from one sample sequenced in a study of shared clonotypes between healthy human individuals. Naive CD8 cells lacked CD45RO and underwent positive selection for CCR7, leaving out terminally differentiated effector memory CD45RA+ cells. This table comes from immunoSEQ multiplex PCR, and its TCRdb copy is limited to in-frame clones, with some not included. This sample yields millions of clones, of which about 92% are seen a single time; 1.5% to 2% belongs to the top ten. Input material: naive CD8+ T cells from PBMCs. The origin of the receptors is a man between 18 and 29 years old in good health. Some clones in this sample may be carry-over from other donors' samples.

The V gene is TRBV10-3, the J gene TRBJ1-2; no definite D call. Per the germline V gene, CDR1 is ENHRY and CDR2 is SYGVKD. The CDR3 totals 15 residues. V lost 2 bases and J lost 2, with 12 bases in between. This CDR3 reads CAISEKHGNNYGYTF. Here the CDR3 DNA reads TGTGCCATCAGTGAGAAGCACGGGAACAACTATGGCTACACCTTC.

The chain carries TRBV5-4 and TRBJ2-7; no definite D call. The germline V gene encodes CDR1 SGHNT and CDR2 YYREEE (reference sequence). CDR3 length: 14 amino acids. V was trimmed by 4 bases and J by 0 bases, leaving 11 bases between them. CDR3 in amino acids: CASSRVLSSYEQYF. CDR3 nucleotides: TGTGCCAGCAGCCGAGTACTGTCCTCCTACGAGCAGTACTTC.

The rearrangement links TRBV27 to TRBJ1-3; D possibly corresponds to TRBD1 (5 bases). V lost 1 base, J lost 1 base, and 14 bases lay in between. Germline V lookup: CDR1 MNHEY, CDR2 SMNVEV (reference sequence). CDR3 length: 17 residues. CDR3 in DNA: TGTGCCAGCAGTTTATTTCCGGGAAGGGGATCTGGAAACACCATATATTTT. This gives the protein CASSLFPGRGSGNTIYF.

This chain links TRBV7-9 with TRBJ1-2, with D perhaps matching TRBD1 (5 bases). Germline lookup yields CDR1 SEHNR and CDR2 FQNEAQ (reference sequence). The CDR3 runs 14 residues. With 6 bases removed from V and 4 bases from J, the gap between germline ends came to 15 bases. Here the CDR3 reads CASRSAGGTYGYTF. CDR3 coding DNA: TGTGCCAGCAGATCCGCCGGGGGGACCTATGGCTACACCTTC.

The J gene is TRBJ1-4, the V gene TRBV19; 8 bases are shared with TRBD1. Germline CDR1 reads LNHDA; CDR2 reads SQIVND (reference sequence). This CDR3 region has 16 residues. The V gene end was trimmed by 3 bases and the J gene end by 7 bases; junction bases not matched to a gene: 10. CDR3 region: CASSITKTGVIEKLFF. The DNA for the CDR3 is TGTGCCAGTAGTATTACAAAGACAGGGGTGATTGAAAAACTGTTTTTT. Based on the CDR3 plus reference TRBV19 and TRBJ1-4, the full variable domain is DGGITQSPKYLFRKEGQNVTLSCEQNLNHDAMYWYRQDPGQGLRLIYYSQIVNDFQKGDIAEGYSVSREKKESFPLTVTSAQKNPTAFYLCASSITKTGVIEKLFFGSGTQLSVL.

The chain combines TRBV19 with TRBJ2-1; no firm D call. Germline CDR1 LNHDA, CDR2 SQIVND (reference sequence). Trimming cost V 4 bases and J 7 bases, with 8 bases left between them. This CDR3 contains 12 residues. This CDR3 reads CASSKGRNEQFF. The CDR3 nucleotides read TGTGCCAGTAGTAAGGGTCGTAATGAGCAGTTCTTC.

A word on this clone: Other DNA sequences from this sample encode an identical CDR3 as well. V usage is TRBV7-9 and J usage is TRBJ2-5; D gene uncertain. The CDR3 consists of 11 residues. Germline V gene sequence: CDR1 SEHNR, CDR2 FQNEAQ (reference sequence). Trimming removed 4 bases at V and 4 bases at J, with 4 bases between. DNA for the CDR3: TGTGCCAGCAGCTCGGGAGAGACCCAGTACTTC. Encoded protein: CASSSGETQYF.

The J gene is TRBJ1-2, the V gene TRBV12-5; D may be TRBD1 (6 bases). Germline lookup yields CDR1 LGHNT and CDR2 FRNRAP. The CDR3 sequence is 15 residues long. V dropped 2 bases and J dropped 6 bases, with 16 bases sitting between them. CDR3 amino acids: CASGLPQGRGDGYTF. For the CDR3, the DNA is TGTGCTAGTGGTTTGCCGCAGGGCAGGGGAGATGGCTACACCTTC.